Each of the 2 T cell receptor beta chains below was sequenced from the same sample in a study of cytomegalovirus exposure and HLA in healthy donors. PCR amplification relied on 60 Vbeta primers (plus 13 Jbeta primers). The protocol was immunoSEQ multiplex PCR, while the TCRdb copy is restricted to in-frame clones and leaves out a portion. The sample has over 150,000 clones; more than 65% are singletons. Material: PBMCs. Receptors originate from a woman aged 40 to 50 in good health and CMV-seropositive.

This clone was observed a handful of times. This rearrangement joins TRBV19 to TRBJ1-4; D is uncertain. The germline V and J ends were trimmed by 3 bases and 7 bases, with 12 bases remaining between them. CDR1 and CDR2 (germline): LNHDA, SQIVND (reference sequence). This CDR3 is built from 14 residues. DNA of the CDR3: TGTGCCAGTAGTATTGGAGGTTCCGGTGAAAAACTGTTTTTT. This codes for CASSIGGSGEKLFF.

The V gene is TRBV2, the J gene TRBJ2-5; 15 bases fit TRBD2. The tail of the sequence fits TRBJ2-7 better, so the J call may be wrong. This CDR3 contains 18 residues. The germline V gene encodes CDR1 SNHLY and CDR2 FYNNEI. The CDR3 here is CASSHPGLAGGFAYEQYF. The CDR3 nucleotides read TGTGCCAGCAGTCATCCGGGACTAGCGGGAGGATTCGCTTACGAGCAGTACTTC.